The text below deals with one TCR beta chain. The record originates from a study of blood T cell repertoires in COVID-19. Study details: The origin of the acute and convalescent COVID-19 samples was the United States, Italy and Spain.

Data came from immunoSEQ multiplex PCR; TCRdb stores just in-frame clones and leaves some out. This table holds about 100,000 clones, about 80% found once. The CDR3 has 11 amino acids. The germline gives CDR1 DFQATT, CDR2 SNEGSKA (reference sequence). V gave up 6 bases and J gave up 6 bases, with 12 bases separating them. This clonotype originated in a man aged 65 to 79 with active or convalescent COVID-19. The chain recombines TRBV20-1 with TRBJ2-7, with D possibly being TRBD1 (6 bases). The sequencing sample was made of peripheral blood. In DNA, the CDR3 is TGCAGTGCACAAGACAGGCGCGAGCAGTACTTC. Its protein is CSAQDRREQYF.